This TCR beta chain was sequenced during a study of blood T cell repertoires in COVID-19. This clone was detected only a few times. The protocol was immunoSEQ multiplex PCR, while the TCRdb copy is restricted to in-frame clones and leaves out a portion. The sample carries hundreds of thousands of clones, roughly 90% recorded once. CDR3 length: 16 residues. Germline V gives CDR1 SGHAT, CDR2 FQNNGV. Trimming took 4 bases from V and 6 from J; bases not matched to a gene: 12. This clonotype was sampled from a woman in her 30s who had recovered from COVID-19. Sequencing was performed on PBMCs or T cells enriched from blood (not recorded which). The chain links TRBV11-2 to TRBJ1-1; 9 bases are a match to TRBD1. The chain's CDR3 is CASSSRIQGAPAEAFF. The CDR3 DNA follows: TGTGCCAGCAGCTCCAGGATACAGGGGGCGCCGGCTGAAGCTTTCTTT.